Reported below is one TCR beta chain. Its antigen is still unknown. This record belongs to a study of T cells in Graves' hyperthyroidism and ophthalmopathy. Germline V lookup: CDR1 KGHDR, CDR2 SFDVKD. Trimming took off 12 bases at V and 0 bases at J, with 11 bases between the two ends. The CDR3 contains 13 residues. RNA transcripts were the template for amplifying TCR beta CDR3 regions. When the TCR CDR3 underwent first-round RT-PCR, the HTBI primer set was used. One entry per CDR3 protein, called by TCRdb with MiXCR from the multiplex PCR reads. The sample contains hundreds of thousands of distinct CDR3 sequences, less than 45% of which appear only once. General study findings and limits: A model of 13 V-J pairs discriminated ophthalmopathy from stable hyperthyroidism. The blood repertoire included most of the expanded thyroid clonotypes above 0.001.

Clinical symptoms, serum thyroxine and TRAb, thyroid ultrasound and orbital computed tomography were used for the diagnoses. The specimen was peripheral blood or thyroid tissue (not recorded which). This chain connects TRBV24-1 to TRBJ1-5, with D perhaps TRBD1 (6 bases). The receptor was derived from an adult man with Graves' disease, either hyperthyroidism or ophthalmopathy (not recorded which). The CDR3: CALTGYSNQPQHF. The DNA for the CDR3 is TGTGCCTTGACAGGTTATAGCAATCAGCCCCAGCATTTT.